A selection of T cell receptor beta chains follows, all from one sample in a study of blood T cell repertoires in COVID-19. Profiled with immunoSEQ multiplex PCR; TCRdb holds only in-frame clones, not every one. This sample yields some 300,000 clones, of which more than 75% are seen a single time; 2% to 2.5% belongs to the top ten. Sequenced material: PBMCs or T cells enriched from blood (not recorded which). Receptor source: a woman aged 55 to 70 in a cohort exposed to, infected with or recovered from COVID-19 (not recorded which). CDR3s include the opening cysteine and the closing phenylalanine or tryptophan. A D gene is named only where the DNA matches it firmly. Clone size, where shown, is once, few, many, or a class for clones that have expanded.

TRBV10-3	few	TRBJ1-1	11	.	TGTGCCATCTCTGACACGGCTGAAGCTTTCTTT	CAISDTAEAFF
TRBV28	.	TRBJ1-5	15	TRBD1	TGTGCCAGCATCCTAGGGGCCAGGGGGCACCAGCCCCAGCATTTT	CASILGARGHQPQHF
TRBV20-1	once	TRBJ2-7	16	TRBD2	TGCAGTGCTAGTCCAGGACTAGCGGGAGCTGTCTACGAGCAGTACTTC	CSASPGLAGAVYEQYF
TRBV2	.	TRBJ1-6	15	TRBD1	TGTGCCAGCAGTGACGGGACAGGGGTGAAGGCACCCCTCCACTTT	CASSDGTGVKAPLHF
TRBV15	.	TRBJ1-5	13	.	TGTGCCACCAGCACCGGTGGCGGTCAGCCCCAGCATTTT	CATSTGGGQPQHF
TRBV5-1	.	TRBJ1-3	13	.	TGCGCCAGCAGCTTGGGACTAGGGAACACCATATATTTT	CASSLGLGNTIYF
TRBV9	.	TRBJ2-2	14	TRBD2	TGTGCCAGTAGGACTAGCGGGAACACCGGGGAGCTGTTTTTT	CASRTSGNTGELFF
TRBV10-3	.	TRBJ2-7	13	TRBD1	TGTGCCACCAGACAGGGGGATCCCTACGAGCAGTACTTC	CATRQGDPYEQYF
TRBV7-9	.	TRBJ1-2	14	TRBD1	TGTGCCAGCAGCCTGGGACAGGGGAATCGTGTCTACACCTTC	CASSLGQGNRVYTF
TRBV6-5	.	TRBJ1-1	13	.	TGTGCCAGCAGGAAGGAGGGAGGCACTGAAGCTTTCTTT	CASRKEGGTEAFF
TRBV28	.	TRBJ2-3	16	TRBD1	TGTGCCAGCAGTTTAAGGGGGCGGAGGAGCACAGATACGCAGTATTTT	CASSLRGRRSTDTQYF
TRBV6-5	.	TRBJ2-7	14	TRBD1	TGTGCCAGCACCGGGACAGGGAGTTCCTACGAGCAGTACTTC	CASTGTGSSYEQYF
TRBV7-8	.	TRBJ1-5	16	TRBD1	TGTGCCAGCAGCTTAGAGGGACAGAATAGCAATCAGCCCCAGCATTTT	CASSLEGQNSNQPQHF
TRBV5-8	.	TRBJ2-7	15	TRBD1	TGTGCCAGCAGCCTCCGGACAGGGAGCTCCTACGAGCAGTACTTC	CASSLRTGSSYEQYF
TRBV5-4	.	TRBJ2-2	15	TRBD1	TGTGCCAGCAGCTTAGGGACAGGGAGCACCGGGGAGCTGTTTTTT	CASSLGTGSTGELFF
TRBV18	.	TRBJ2-7	14	TRBD1	TGTGCCAGCTCACTTTCGACAGGGGAGGACGAGCAGTACTTC	CASSLSTGEDEQYF
TRBV30	.	TRBJ2-1	13	.	TGTGCCTGGGCTAGCGTTTCCTACAATGAGCAGTTCTTC	CAWASVSYNEQFF
TRBV18	.	TRBJ2-5	13	TRBD1	TGTGCCAGCTCACAGGGGGCTGGGGAGACCCAGTACTTC	CASSQGAGETQYF
TRBV2	.	TRBJ2-7	17	TRBD1	TGTGCCAGCACGAGGAGGAGACAGGGATCGAAGACCTACGAGCAGTACTTC	CASTRRRQGSKTYEQYF
TRBV7-6	.	TRBJ1-4	13	.	TGTGCCAGCAGCTTAAAGGGAGGGGAAAAACTGTTTTTT	CASSLKGGEKLFF
TRBV14	.	TRBJ2-7	15	TRBD1	TGTGCCAGCAGCCAAGATTGGGACAGGGGGAACGAGCAGTACTTC	CASSQDWDRGNEQYF
TRBV30	.	TRBJ1-1	13	.	TGTGCCTGGATTAACCAGGGAGGGACTGAAGCTTTCTTT	CAWINQGGTEAFF
TRBV2	.	TRBJ1-1	13	.	TGTGCCAGCCGACAGTTCCGGAACACTGAAGCTTTCTTT	CASRQFRNTEAFF
TRBV11-2	.	TRBJ2-1	15	TRBD2	TGTGCCAGCAGCTTAGGAGGCGGGAGAGGAGTTGAGCAGTTCTTC	CASSLGGGRGVEQFF
TRBV5-1	.	TRBJ1-2	15	.	TGCGCCAGCAGCCTGGACAGCCCCACAGTTTATGGCTACACCTTC	CASSLDSPTVYGYTF
TRBV5-1	.	TRBJ1-2	16	TRBD1	TGCGCCAGCAGCTTGGCCTCAAAACTGACAGGGCAGGGCTACACCTTC	CASSLASKLTGQGYTF
TRBV29-1	.	TRBJ1-2	12	TRBD1	TGCAGCGTTGAAGGGGGGACAGGCGGCTACACCTTC	CSVEGGTGGYTF
TRBV24-1	.	TRBJ2-1	15	TRBD1	TGTGCCACCAGTGATTCAGGGGGCCGATACAATGAGCAGTTCTTC	CATSDSGGRYNEQFF
TRBV11-1	.	TRBJ1-4	13	TRBD1	TGTGCCAGCGGCGACAGGGGTGGCGAAAAACTGTTTTTT	CASGDRGGEKLFF
TRBV5-4	.	TRBJ2-1	13	.	TGTGCCAGCAGCCCCACTAGCTACGATGAGCAGTTCTTC	CASSPTSYDEQFF
TRBV5-6	.	TRBJ2-3	18	TRBD2	TGTGCCAGCAGCTATAGGACTAGCGGGAGGGGGGGCACAGATACGCAGTATTTT	CASSYRTSGRGGTDTQYF
TRBV19	.	TRBJ2-1	19	TRBD2	TGTGCCAGTAGCAACCGTGGAGCGGGGGGGGTTAGCTCCTACAATGAGCAGTTCTTC	CASSNRGAGGVSSYNEQFF
TRBV27	.	TRBJ2-7	14	TRBD1	TGTGCCAGCAGTTTATCCGGGACAGGGAACGAGCAGTACTTC	CASSLSGTGNEQYF
TRBV7-2	.	TRBJ2-7	15	TRBD1	TGTGCCAGCAGCGACACAGGGGGCGGTTCCTACGAGCAGTACTTC	CASSDTGGGSYEQYF
TRBV28	.	TRBJ1-2	15	.	TGTGCCAGCAGCCCCGGAGGGGGGGCGATCTATGGCTACACCTTC	CASSPGGGAIYGYTF
TRBV29-1	.	TRBJ1-6	15	.	TGCAGCGTTGAAGTGGGGACTTTCTATAATTCACCCCTCCACTTT	CSVEVGTFYNSPLHF
TRBV6-5	.	TRBJ2-7	16	TRBD2	TGTGCCAGCAGTTACGCAGTCGCGGGAGGGGCCCACGAGCAGTACTTC	CASSYAVAGGAHEQYF
TRBV2	.	TRBJ2-7	14	TRBD1	TGTGCCAGCAAGTCCGCAGGGGCGACAGGGGCGGAGTACTTC	CASKSAGATGAEYF
TRBV19	.	TRBJ1-1	14	TRBD1	TGTGCCAGTAGCCCTCTGGACAGGGGCACTGAAGCTTTCTTT	CASSPLDRGTEAFF
TRBV27	.	TRBJ2-7	14	TRBD2	TGTGCCAGCAGTTTAGGACTAGGAGGATACGAGCAGTACTTC	CASSLGLGGYEQYF
TRBV6-6	.	TRBJ1-2	12	TRBD1	TGTGCCAGTGAGGGGGCTGGGTATGGCTACACCTTC	CASEGAGYGYTF
TRBV24-1	.	TRBJ1-5	18	.	TGTGCCATCGAATATGACCTATACGGGATTTATAGCAATCAGCCCCAGCATTTT	CAIEYDLYGIYSNQPQHF
TRBV7-9	.	TRBJ2-3	16	TRBD2	TGTGCCAGCAGCACCTGGACTAGCGGGAGGACAGATACGCAGTATTTT	CASSTWTSGRTDTQYF
TRBV5-1	.	TRBJ2-3	18	TRBD2	TGCGCCAGCAGCCCGGGACTAGCGGGAACACTAAGCACAGATACGCAGTATTTT	CASSPGLAGTLSTDTQYF
TRBV5-6	.	TRBJ1-6	14	TRBD1	TGTGCCAGCAGCGCCTGGGACAGGGTGGGAACCCTCCACTTT	CASSAWDRVGTLHF
TRBV24-1	.	TRBJ2-1	16	.	TGTGCCACCAGTGATTTTGGGACTGGGACCTACAATGAGCAGTTCTTC	CATSDFGTGTYNEQFF
TRBV4-2	.	TRBJ2-3	15	TRBD2	TGTGCCAGCAGCATTAGCGGGAGTGCCGGAGATACGCAGTATTTT	CASSISGSAGDTQYF
TRBV28	.	TRBJ1-2	15	.	TGTGCCAGCGCCGTGCGTGAAGGGGCGTCCGATGGCTACACCTTC	CASAVREGASDGYTF
TRBV18	.	TRBJ2-7	13	TRBD1	TGTGCCAGCGCCAGACAGGGGGCGCGGGAGCAGTACTTC	CASARQGAREQYF
TRBV18	.	TRBJ2-7	15	TRBD2	TGTGCCAGCTCACCTTCCGGGGGGAGTGCCTACGAGCAGTACTTC	CASSPSGGSAYEQYF